This entry features one TCR beta chain sequence. It has no known antigen specificity. The input lacks base qualities; no much larger clone sits a single base away. Including the terminal cysteine and phenylalanine, the CDR3 comprises 15 residues. CDR3 DNA is the only sequence kept; it has 45 bases, read in frame from the first base. CDR1 and CDR2 (SGHDN, FVKESK) derive from the germline V gene. V lost 0 bases and J lost 6 bases; the stretch between them is 12 bases long. The sample is drawn from a study of blood T cell repertoires in COVID-19 (dated by TCRdb to the early 2020s). General notes on the study: Samples covering the acute and convalescent phases of COVID-19 were provided by collaborators in the United States, Italy and Spain. Deeply sampled blood TCRbeta repertoires from subjects exposed to, actively infected with, or recovered from COVID-19 were included in the dataset. A freely available public database, intended as a resource for researchers studying the immune response to SARS-CoV-2, is where the repertoires were released. The sample metadata nearly always contained a de-identified subject ID, COVID-19 status, age in years and sex. Where available, HLA class I and class II types were obtained from metadata supplied by the sample provider rather than from assay-based typing. Samples came from the ongoing ImmuneRACE study (first 160 participants) plus 1,254 subjects from 6 global collaborators. The prospective study material was composed of cDNA or gDNA derived from T cells, B-cell-depleted T cells, or PBMCs. Study-wide findings and limitations: The amount of clinical and demographic metadata varied by source and participant and was provided uncurated.

TCRbeta CDR3 regions were amplified from genomic DNA by means of the immunoSEQ Assay, a bias-controlled multiplex PCR. In the paper's pipeline: The number of nucleated cells in each sample was estimated from the amplification of reference gene primers within the assay. To quantify the absolute abundance of each unique TCRbeta CDR3 rearrangement, sequence reads were collapsed and filtered. For each sample, productive Simpson clonality was calculated by taking the square root of Simpson's diversity index across productive rearrangements. TCRdb limited this immuneACCESS table to in-frame rearrangements with V and J called. A share of clones is missing; checked studies link under half to unresolved V genes, and the rest is unexplained. V and J calls and clone size are as listed in that table; D and trimming were resolved from the DNA. The sample includes around 250,000 clones, with roughly 85% observed a single time. The ten largest clones take up less than 4% of the sample.

Collaborating institutions collected whole blood in K2EDTA tubes following their own protocols. For TCRbeta analysis, collaborator samples were shipped as frozen whole blood, as isolated PBMCs, or as DNA extracted from either sample type. The rearranged chain carries TRBV14 and TRBJ2-1; a tentative D call is TRBD2 (5 bases match). Specimen: peripheral blood. The receptor was derived from a woman aged 18-29 years with acute or convalescent COVID-19. The bases are TGTGCCAGCAGCCAAGATTACACTAGGTCCAATGAGCAGTTCTTC. It is translated as CASSQDYTRSNEQFF.